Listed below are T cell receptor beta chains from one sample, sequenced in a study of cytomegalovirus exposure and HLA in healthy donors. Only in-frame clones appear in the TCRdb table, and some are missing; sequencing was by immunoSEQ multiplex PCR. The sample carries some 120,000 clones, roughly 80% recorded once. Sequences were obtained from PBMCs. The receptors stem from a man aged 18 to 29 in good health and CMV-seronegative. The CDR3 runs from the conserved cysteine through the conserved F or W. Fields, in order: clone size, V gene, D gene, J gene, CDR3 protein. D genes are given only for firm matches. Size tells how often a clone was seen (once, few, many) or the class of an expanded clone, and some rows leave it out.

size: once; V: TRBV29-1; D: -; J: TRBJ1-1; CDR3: CSVLRGLSNTEAFF
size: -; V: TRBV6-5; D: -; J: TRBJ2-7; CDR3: CASSLTGSDSYEQYF
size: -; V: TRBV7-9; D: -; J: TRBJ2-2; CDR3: CASSPLTGELFF
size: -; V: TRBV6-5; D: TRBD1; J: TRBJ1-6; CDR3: CASATGGSYNSPLHF
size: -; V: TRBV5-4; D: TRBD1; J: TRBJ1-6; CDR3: CASSAGQAFHNSPLHF
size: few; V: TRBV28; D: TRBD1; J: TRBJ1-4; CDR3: CASSSPSGQGEKLFF
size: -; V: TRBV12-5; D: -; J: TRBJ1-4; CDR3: CASGLVRTEGTEKLFF
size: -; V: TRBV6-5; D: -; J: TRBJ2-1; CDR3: CASSSGQGSYNEQFF
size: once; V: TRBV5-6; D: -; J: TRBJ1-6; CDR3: CASSYQGRSPLHF
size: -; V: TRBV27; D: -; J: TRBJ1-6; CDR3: CASARGERRDSPLHF
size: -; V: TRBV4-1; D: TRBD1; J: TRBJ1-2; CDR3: CASSQTQTSRGPGYTF
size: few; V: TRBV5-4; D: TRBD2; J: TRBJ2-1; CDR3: CASSLRAGGREQFF
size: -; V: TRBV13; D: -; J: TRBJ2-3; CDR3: CASSLLAGAGRDTQYF
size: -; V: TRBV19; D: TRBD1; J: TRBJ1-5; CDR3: CASSVDRGKNQPQHF
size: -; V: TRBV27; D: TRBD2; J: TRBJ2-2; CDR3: CASSLSGLAGGRVTGELFF
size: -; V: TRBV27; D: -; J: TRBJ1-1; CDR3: CASSTYRGDTEAFF
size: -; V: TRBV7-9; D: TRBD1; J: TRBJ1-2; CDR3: CASSLEGQPSYGYTF
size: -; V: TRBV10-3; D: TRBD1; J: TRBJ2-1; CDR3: CAIRPTGTGLNEQFF
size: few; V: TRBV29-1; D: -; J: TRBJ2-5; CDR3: CSVEGGASGETQYF
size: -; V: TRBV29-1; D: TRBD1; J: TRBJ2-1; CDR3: CSVVGQGANEQFF
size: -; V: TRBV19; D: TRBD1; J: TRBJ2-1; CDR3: CASSIRTGVGNEQFF
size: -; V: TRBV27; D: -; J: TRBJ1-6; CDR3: CASSLRGGGLHF
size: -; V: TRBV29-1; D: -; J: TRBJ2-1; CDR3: CSVERYNEQFF
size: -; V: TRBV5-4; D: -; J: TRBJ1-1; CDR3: CASSLEPVNTEAFF
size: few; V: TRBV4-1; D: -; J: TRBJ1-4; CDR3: CASSHAPGREKLFF
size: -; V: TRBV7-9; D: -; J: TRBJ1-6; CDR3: CASSLAGGDSPLHF
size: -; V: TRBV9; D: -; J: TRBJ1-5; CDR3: CASSVIGRGTYSNQPQHF
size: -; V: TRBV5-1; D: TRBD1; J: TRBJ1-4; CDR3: CASSLVGQGGGNEKLFF
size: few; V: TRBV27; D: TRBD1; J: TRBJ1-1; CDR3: CASSWTGDTEAFF
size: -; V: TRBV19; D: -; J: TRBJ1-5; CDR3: CASSFREENQPQHF
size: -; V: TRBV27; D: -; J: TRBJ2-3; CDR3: CASSLNRGRDTQYF
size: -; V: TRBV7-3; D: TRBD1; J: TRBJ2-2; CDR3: CASSWTGPTGELFF
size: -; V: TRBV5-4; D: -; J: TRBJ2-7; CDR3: CASSTRTVGEQYF
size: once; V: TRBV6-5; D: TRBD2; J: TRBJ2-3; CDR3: CASSYSAGGGSTQYF
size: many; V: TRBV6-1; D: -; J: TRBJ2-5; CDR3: CASRGERETQYF
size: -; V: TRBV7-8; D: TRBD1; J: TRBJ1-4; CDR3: CASSPERTGANEKLFF
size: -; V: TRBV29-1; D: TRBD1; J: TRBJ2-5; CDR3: CSVAQGVGETQYF
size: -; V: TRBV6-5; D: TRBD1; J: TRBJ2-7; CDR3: CASSYLMGQGGNEQYF
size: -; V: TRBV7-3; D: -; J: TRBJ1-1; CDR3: CASSLVGGGGTLLNTEAFF
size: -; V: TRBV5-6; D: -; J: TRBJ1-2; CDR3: CASSLVGEAGNYGYTF
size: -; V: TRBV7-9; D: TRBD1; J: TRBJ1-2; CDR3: CASSYWDSPNAGYGYTF
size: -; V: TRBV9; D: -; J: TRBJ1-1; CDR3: CASSVWASDTEAFF